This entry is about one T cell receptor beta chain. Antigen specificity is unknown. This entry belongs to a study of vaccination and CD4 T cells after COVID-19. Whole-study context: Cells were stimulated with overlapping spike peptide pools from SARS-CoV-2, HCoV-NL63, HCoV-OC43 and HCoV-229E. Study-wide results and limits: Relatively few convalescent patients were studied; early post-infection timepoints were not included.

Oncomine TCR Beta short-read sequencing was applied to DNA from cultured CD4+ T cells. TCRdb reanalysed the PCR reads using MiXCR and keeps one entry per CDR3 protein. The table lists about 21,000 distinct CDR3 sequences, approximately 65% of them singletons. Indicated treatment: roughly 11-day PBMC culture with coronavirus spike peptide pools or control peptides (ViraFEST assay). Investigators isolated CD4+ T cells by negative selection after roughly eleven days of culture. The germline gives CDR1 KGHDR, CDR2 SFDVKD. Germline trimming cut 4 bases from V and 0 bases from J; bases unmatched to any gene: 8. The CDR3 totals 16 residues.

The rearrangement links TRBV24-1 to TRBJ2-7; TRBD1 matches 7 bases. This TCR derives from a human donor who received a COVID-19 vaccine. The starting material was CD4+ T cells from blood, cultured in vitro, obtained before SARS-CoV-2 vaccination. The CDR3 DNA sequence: TGTGCCACCAGTGACACCCAACAGGGGAGCTCCTACGAGCAGTACTTC. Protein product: CATSDTQQGSSYEQYF.